These 27 T cell receptor beta chains came from one sample sequenced in a study of T cell clonotyping in hematopoietic cell transplantation. Profiled with immunoSEQ multiplex PCR; TCRdb holds only in-frame clones, not every one. This sample has 15,000 to 25,000 clones, with around 85% found just once. The sequenced material came from peripheral blood mononuclear cells. The origin of the receptors is a man aged 60 to 75 in good health. Some clones in this sample may be carry-over from other donors' samples.

The chain combines TRBV7-8 with TRBJ1-5; 11 bases match TRBD1. Germline CDR1 is SGHVS and CDR2 is FQNEAQ. The CDR3 totals 21 residues. V lost 4 bases, J lost 0 bases, and 17 bases stayed unmatched. The CDR3 sequence: CASSSAPGQGADRYSNQPQHF. The CDR3 bases are TGTGCCAGCAGCTCAGCCCCAGGACAGGGGGCTGATCGGTATAGCAATCAGCCCCAGCATTTT.

This clone was picked up one time. The chain carries TRBV6-1 and TRBJ2-5, with 7 bases that match TRBD2. Germline CDR1 MNHNS, CDR2 SASEGT. The CDR3 contains 13 residues. The V segment lost 9 bases and the J segment 5 bases; nucleotides outside the gene matches: 9. The DNA of the CDR3 is TGTGCCAGTACCCAAGAGCGGGGCGAGACCCAGTACTTC. Protein sequence: CASTQERGETQYF.

The chain couples TRBV14 to TRBJ1-5; 11 bases are a match to TRBD1. The junction had 9 bases not matched to a gene; V was cut back by 3 bases and J by 5 bases. Looked up from germline, CDR1 is SGHDN and CDR2 is FVKESK. CDR3 length: 17 amino acids. CDR3 loop: CASSQVVPGQGDQPQHF. For the CDR3, the DNA is TGTGCCAGCAGCCAGGTCGTCCCGGGACAGGGGGATCAGCCCCAGCATTTT.

Regarding this clone: A read error may account for a junction end that differs from germline. The genes are TRBV4-2 and TRBJ1-2; 8 bases match TRBD1. The CDR3 runs to 16 residues. The germline CDR1 and CDR2 sequences are LGHNA and YNFKEQ. The CDR3 DNA sequence: TGTGCCAGCAGCCATCGTCAGGGGGCTCTGGACTACGGCTACACCTTC. Amino acid sequence: CASSHRQGALDYGYTF.

The chain joins TRBV6-5 to TRBJ1-5, with D hard to call. The CDR3 is 13 residues long. The V end lost 5 bases, the J end lost 7 bases, and 12 bases lay between the germline ends. Germline V gene sequence: CDR1 MNHEY, CDR2 SVGAGI. Here the CDR3 DNA reads TGTGCCAGCAGTCAAACCGGCGGACAGCCCCAGCATTTT. Its protein is CASSQTGGQPQHF.

On this clone itself: The identical CDR3 is also encoded by other nucleotide sequences in the sample. The rearrangement joins TRBV11-3 to TRBJ2-7, with unresolved D. Trimming left V 2 bases short and J 7 bases short, with 6 bases between. The CDR3 totals 11 residues. Germline loops: CDR1 SGHNT, CDR2 YENEEA. CDR3 protein: CASSLTGEQYF. The CDR3 DNA follows: TGTGCCAGCAGCTTAACGGGTGAGCAGTACTTC.

The sample holds one count of this clone. The chain couples TRBV30 to TRBJ1-1; D is unresolved. Trimming pared 1 base from V and 5 bases from J, leaving 11 bases between. Germline-derived CDR1 and CDR2 are GTSNPN and SVGIG (reference sequence). The CDR3 totals 13 residues. CDR3 in DNA: TGTGCCTGGAGTGGGCAGTCAGAGACTGAAGCTTTCTTT. Its protein product is CAWSGQSETEAFF.

The chain combines TRBV6-4 with TRBJ1-6; the match to TRBD1 covers 8 bases. The CDR3 has 12 amino acids. J lost 13 bases, V lost 6 bases, and 5 bases had no gene match. CDR1 is MRHNA, CDR2 SNTAGT, per germline. CDR3 amino acids: CASRGTGSPLHF. The CDR3 DNA is TGTGCCAGCAGGGGGACAGGTTCTCCCCTCCACTTT.

The CDR3 DNA reads TGTGCCAGCAGCCCCAATCTCCTGGTGGGGGAGCAGTACTTC. Its protein is CASSPNLLVGEQYF. This sequence joins TRBV14 and TRBJ2-7, with D unresolved. Germline V gene lookup returns CDR1 SGHDN and CDR2 FVKESK. The germline V and J ends were trimmed by 4 bases and 7 bases, with 17 bases remaining between them. There are 14 residues in the CDR3.

The chain links TRBV11-3 to TRBJ1-5; D possibly corresponds to TRBD1 (5 bases). Germline assignment: CDR1 SGHNT and CDR2 YENEEA. The length of the CDR3 is 14 residues. V lost 5 bases to trimming and J lost 3 bases, with 11 bases between them. CDR3 region: CASSRGTYNQPQHF. The CDR3 bases are TGTGCCAGCAGCCGGGGGACCTACAATCAGCCCCAGCATTTT.

This clone occurred a few times. The J gene is TRBJ1-1, the V gene TRBV6-1, with TRBD1 identical over 7 bases. The germline gives CDR1 MNHNS, CDR2 SASEGT. CDR3 length equals 14 residues. After removal of 5 bases from V and 3 bases from J, the junction contained 6 bases not matched to a gene. This chain's CDR3 is CASSTGEGDTEAFF. The CDR3 DNA follows: TGTGCCAGCAGTACAGGGGAAGGCGACACTGAAGCTTTCTTT.

For this clone: A junction boundary mismatches the germline segment, possibly from a read error. The rearrangement uses TRBV5-1 and TRBJ2-7; D perhaps matches TRBD1 (5 bases). The CDR3 spans 14 residues. Looked up from germline, CDR1 is SGHRS and CDR2 is YFSETQ. CDR3 in amino acids: CASSSEFRAYEQYF. CDR3 DNA sequence: TGTGCCAGCAGCTCGGAATTCAGGGCTTACGAGCAGTACTTC.

J is TRBJ2-7 and V is TRBV11-2; D ambiguous. Germline V gives CDR1 SGHAT, CDR2 FQNNGV. The CDR3 consists of 14 residues. V was pared by 5 bases and J by 3 bases, with 14 bases between. CDR3 coding DNA: TGTGCCAGCAGCCCCCCGGAAGGGCACTACGAGCAGTACTTC. Amino acid sequence: CASSPPEGHYEQYF.

The chain carries TRBV6-5 and TRBJ1-4; TRBD1 might be the D (6 bases). The CDR3 totals 13 residues. CDR1 and CDR2 (germline): MNHEY, SVGAGI. Trimming removed 6 bases at V and 11 bases at J, with 16 bases between. The CDR3, as DNA: TGTGCCAGCAGCTCTACTAACAGGGATAAACTGTTTTTT. As protein: CASSSTNRDKLFF.

The CDR3 coding sequence is TGTGCCAGCAGTAGCAAGCGGGGGCCTAGGGAGACCCAGTACTTC. Translating gives CASSSKRGPRETQYF. The chain couples TRBV6-4 to TRBJ2-5; 8 bases align to TRBD2. The trim removed 5 bases at V and 5 bases at J, leaving 10 bases unmatched. Germline loops: CDR1 MRHNA, CDR2 SNTAGT. This CDR3 is built from 15 residues.

This chain links TRBV7-2 with TRBJ1-6; D unresolved. Germline CDR1 is SGHTA and CDR2 is FQGNSA. V lost 5 bases and J lost 8, with 13 bases in between. CDR3 length equals 14 residues. This chain's CDR3 is CASSPGYSYSPLHF. In DNA form, the CDR3 reads TGTGCCAGCAGCCCGGGTTACAGCTATTCACCCCTCCACTTT. Drawing the rest from reference TRBV7-2 and TRBJ1-6, the complete variable domain is GAGVSQSPSNKVTEKGKDVELRCDPISGHTALYWYRQSLGQGLEFLIYFQGNSAPDKSGLPSDRFSAERTGGSVSTLTIQRTQQEDSAVYLCASSPGYSYSPLHFGNGTRLTVT.

This clone was counted only a few times. This chain links TRBV15 with TRBJ1-5; D ambiguous. V shed 0 bases and J shed 3 bases, with 6 bases lying between them. From germline, CDR1 is LNHNV and CDR2 YYDKDF (reference sequence). CDR3 length: 14 amino acids. CDR3 sequence: CATSRDRTNQPQHF. Written as DNA, the CDR3 is TGTGCCACCAGCAGAGACAGGACCAATCAGCCCCAGCATTTT.

Here the CDR3 reads CASSLVDLLGGELFF. Written as DNA, the CDR3 is TGTGCCAGCAGCTTAGTCGACCTCCTGGGCGGGGAGCTGTTTTTT. This rearrangement joins TRBV7-6 to TRBJ2-2; the D is unclear. Trimming shortened V by 1 base and J by 7 bases, and 13 bases separated the two germline ends. Germline values: CDR1 SGHVS, CDR2 FNYEAQ. The CDR3 length is 15 residues. The full variable domain, in which reference TRBV7-6 and TRBJ2-2 provide the parts outside the CDR3, is GAGVSQSPRYKVTKRGQDVALRCDPISGHVSLYWYRQALGQGPEFLTYFNYEAQQDKSGLPNDRFSAERPEGSISTLTIQRTEQRDSAMYRCASSLVDLLGGELFFGEGSRLTVL.

CDR3 amino acids: CASSSDSSGANVLTF. The DNA of the CDR3 is TGTGCCAGCAGCTCGGACAGCTCTGGGGCCAACGTCCTGACTTTC. The chain links TRBV7-2 to TRBJ2-6, with D maybe TRBD1 (6 bases). Germline CDR1 is SGHTA and CDR2 is FQGNSA. CDR3 length: 15 residues. Trimming stripped 4 bases from V and 0 bases from J, with 7 bases between.

The V gene is TRBV29-1, the J gene TRBJ2-7; D tentatively fits TRBD1 or TRBD2 (6 bases each). The CDR3 extends over 14 amino acids. Germline loops: CDR1 SQVTM, CDR2 ANQGSEA. The germline V and J ends were trimmed by 8 bases and 0 bases, with 17 bases remaining between them. CDR3 in amino acids: CSFIRGGSSYEQYF. DNA of the CDR3: TGCAGCTTCATAAGAGGGGGGTCCTCCTACGAGCAGTACTTC.

This clone has more than one count but fewer than ten. CDR3 sequence (DNA): TGTGCCATCAGTGAGAACAGGGCGGCCTACGAGCAGTACTTC. Its protein is CAISENRAAYEQYF. The rearrangement links TRBV10-3 to TRBJ2-7; the D gene is possibly TRBD1 (6 bases). Trimming shortened V by 2 bases and J by 2 bases, and 10 bases separated the two germline ends. There are 14 residues in the CDR3. Germline V gene lookup returns CDR1 ENHRY and CDR2 SYGVKD.

The chain joins TRBV29-1 to TRBJ2-7; 7 bases match TRBD1. Germline trimming cut 3 bases from V and 0 bases from J; bases unmatched to any gene: 2. This CDR3 has 13 residues. Germline-derived CDR1 and CDR2 are SQVTM and ANQGSEA. CDR3 loop: CSVDGDSSYEQYF. Here the CDR3 DNA reads TGCAGCGTTGATGGGGACAGCTCCTACGAGCAGTACTTC.

V usage is TRBV9 and J usage is TRBJ2-2; 9 bases match TRBD2. Trimming cost V 9 bases and J 3 bases; bases outside gene matches: 15. This CDR3 contains 17 residues. Germline-derived CDR1 and CDR2 are SGDLS and YYNGEE. In nucleotides, the CDR3 is TGTGCCACCTCAACTAGGGGCGGGAGGGCCGACACCGGGGAGCTGTTTTTT. Protein: CATSTRGGRADTGELFF.

The chain uses TRBV25-1 and TRBJ1-5; the D gene is possibly TRBD1 (5 bases). Germline CDR1 MGHDK, CDR2 SYGVNS. The germline V and J ends were trimmed by 4 bases and 6 bases, with 19 bases remaining between them. CDR3 length equals 16 residues. The DNA for the CDR3 is TGTGCCAGCAGTGGGGCCGGGGGGGTCGGGGTTCAGCCCCAGCATTTT. It codes for CASSGAGGVGVQPQHF.

The J gene is TRBJ1-1, the V gene TRBV29-1, with TRBD1 identical over 7 bases. The CDR3 has 15 amino acids. Trimming cost V 0 bases and J 4 bases; bases outside gene matches: 8. CDR1 and CDR2 from the germline V gene are SQVTM and ANQGSEA. CDR3 in amino acids: CSVEDHQGEVTEAFF. The DNA of the CDR3 is TGCAGCGTTGAAGATCATCAGGGGGAGGTCACTGAAGCTTTCTTT.

The CDR3 nucleotides read TGTGCCAGCAGCGCTGGACTAGCGGGAGCTCAAGAGACCCAGTACTTC. It yields the protein CASSAGLAGAQETQYF. The gene calls are TRBV14 and TRBJ2-5; TRBD2 agrees at 13 bases. Trimming took 5 bases from V and 2 from J; bases not matched to a gene: 5. Looked up from germline, CDR1 is SGHDN and CDR2 is FVKESK. CDR3 size: 16 residues.

The CDR3 coding sequence is TGCGCCAGCACCGACGACAGCTCTGGAAACACCATATATTTT. This codes for CASTDDSSGNTIYF. The V and J genes are TRBV5-1 and TRBJ1-3; tentatively, D is TRBD1 (5 bases). The germline V gene has CDR1 SGHRS and CDR2 YFSETQ. The ends were cut back, 6 bases at V and 0 bases at J, with 10 bases in the middle. The CDR3 is 14 residues long.